This T cell receptor beta chain comes out of a study of cytomegalovirus exposure and HLA in healthy donors. Looking at the study overall: Unique TCR beta sequences numbering over 100 million came from 150 million to 200 million T cells in an earlier analysis. Counted in an early data release were about 85 million unique TCRs from HLA-typed donors.

CDR3 length: 14 residues. The germline CDR1 and CDR2 sequences are MNHEY and SVGAGI. Unmatched junction bases numbered 6, after V lost 8 bases and J lost 4 bases. Findings of the study overall: Being productive about 90% or about 30% of the time was typical of most TCR beta V segments in an earlier analysis. The study had only CMV serostatus as immune exposure information.

The PCR made use of 60 Vbeta and 13 Jbeta primers. Repertoires were generated with immunoSEQ multiplex PCR, while TCRdb's copy carries only in-frame clones and drops some. This table holds 40,000 to 55,000 clones, roughly 75% found once. A remark on this clone: Its specificity is unknown.

Input material: PBMCs. This chain connects TRBV6-5 to TRBJ1-5; 9 bases agree with TRBD1. The clonotype was recovered from a man aged 30-40 years in good health and CMV-seropositive. CDR3 sequence (DNA): TGTGCCAGCGGAACGGGGACAGGGAATCAGCCCCAGCATTTT. Translation gives CASGTGTGNQPQHF.